This TCR beta chain derives from a study of OX40 agonist ivuxolimab in advanced cancers. Study at large: The study gave patients intravenous ivuxolimab at 0.01 to 10 mg/kg every 2 weeks.

The study, taken as a whole, reports: The specificity for antigen of the expanded peripheral T cells was not determined. Low normalized clonal expansion also occurred in some nonresponding patients. The mean number of expanded clones was higher in CD8+ T cells than in CD4+.

Measured with immunoSEQ multiplex PCR; TCRdb has only the in-frame clones, and not every one. The sample holds 25,000 to 30,000 clones, 75% to 85% seen once. In the case of this clone: The antigen is not known.

This TCR derives from an adult with an advanced solid tumor such as melanoma, head and neck, liver or kidney cancer. This sample comprised CD4+ or CD8+ T cells sorted from blood, obtained in a trial of the OX40 agonist ivuxolimab.

CDR3 protein: CASSGRDRGYEQYF. The CDR3 DNA sequence: TGTGCCAGCAGTGGCCGGGACAGGGGGTACGAGCAGTACTTC. This chain links TRBV28 with TRBJ2-7; 11 bases are a match to TRBD1. Germline V lookup: CDR1 MDHEN, CDR2 SYDVKM. With V trimmed by 5 bases and J by 4 bases, 4 bases remained unmatched. This CDR3 comprises 14 residues.